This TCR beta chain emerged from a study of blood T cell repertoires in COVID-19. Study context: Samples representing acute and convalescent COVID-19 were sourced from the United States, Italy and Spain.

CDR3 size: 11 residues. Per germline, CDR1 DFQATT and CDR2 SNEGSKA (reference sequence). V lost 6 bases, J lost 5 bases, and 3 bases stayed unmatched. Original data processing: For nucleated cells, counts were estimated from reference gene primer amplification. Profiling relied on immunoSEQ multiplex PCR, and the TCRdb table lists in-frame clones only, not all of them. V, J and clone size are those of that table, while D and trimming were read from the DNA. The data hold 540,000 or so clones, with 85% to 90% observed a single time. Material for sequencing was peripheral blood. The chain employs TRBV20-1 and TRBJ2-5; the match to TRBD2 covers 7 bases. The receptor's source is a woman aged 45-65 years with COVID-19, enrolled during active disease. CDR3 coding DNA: TGCAGTGCAACAGCGGGGGAGACCCAGTACTTC. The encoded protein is CSATAGETQYF.